This TCR beta chain was sequenced for a study of blood T cells in healthy people across ages (dated by TCRdb to the mid-2010s). Turning to the overall study: In model experiments, template switching captured about one uniquely barcoded TCR beta cDNA molecule for every two T cells. To track age-related changes in TCR beta repertoire diversity, the study relied on deep sequencing normalized with unique cDNA molecular identifiers. The donors were split into four age groups: young (average around 15 years), middle-aged (roughly 40), aged (more than 60) and long-lived (roughly 86). To avoid experimental bias, donors of different ages were randomly spread across the sequencing lanes. For two donors (one aged 18 to 30 and one aged 80 or older), the study analyzed two additional independent replicas of 1 million unique cDNA reads from the same blood draw. The investigation overall reported the following: The percentage of naive T cells measured by flow cytometry correlated strongly with observed TCR beta diversity. Because the CMV infection status of the donors was unknown, age-related changes in expanded clonotypes may potentially have been confounded. Because profiling used bulk unsorted PBMCs, naive and antigen-experienced compartments could not be compared conclusively. Estimates of total diversity from one million sequenced T cells were regarded as lower bounds and underestimates. Compared with the aged group, the long-lived group had more naive CD4+ T cells, fewer expanded clones and increased TCR diversity, suggesting age selection. As age increased, observed TCR beta diversity per million T cells dropped in a roughly linear way, and a significant reduction was already evident by age 40.

To prepare the library, 5' RACE was applied. This sample was sequenced with an Illumina HiSeq 2500. A second 7 to 11 cycle PCR used a sample-barcoded 5' primer and a J-beta primer mix. A unique molecular identifier was introduced onto each TCR beta cDNA molecule by a template-switch 5' adaptor carrying 12 random nucleotides. At least 2.5 million CDR3-containing paired-end reads were obtained from each sample. All of the RNA was converted into first-strand cDNA using the Mint cDNA synthesis kit, with a TRBC-specific oligonucleotide serving as the primer. Following uracil-DNA glycosylase treatment, a first 18-cycle PCR with universal primers M1SS and BC2_uni_R was performed on all cDNA. The study's processing was this. For normalization, 1 million high-quality reads, each with a distinct molecular identifier, were randomly selected from each sample. Reads sharing molecular identifiers were discarded rather than binned into consensus sequences. MiTCR, with a Q25 quality threshold and the strictest error-elimination algorithm, was used for CDR3 identification, clonotype clustering and error correction. A nonparametric unseen species model using Euler transformation provided a lower-bound estimate of total TCR beta diversity. TCRdb passed the public sequencing reads through fastp at Q25 and MiXCR, retaining productive beta sequences. Every entry covers one CDR3 protein and lists the most common genes and DNA from its rows. The V and J calls and clone size come from TCRdb's table, not from the authors' own analysis. Here the sample has more than 650,000 distinct CDR3 sequences; roughly 50% occur a single time. The ten largest clones add up to approximately 41% of the sample.

On this clonotype: Its recognized antigen is unknown. Base qualities are not recorded, but no much larger clone differs from it by a single base.

The 39 donors, aged roughly 6 to 95 years, were systemically healthy Caucasian individuals from Russia. Each donor gave roughly 9 milliliters of peripheral blood, drawn into EDTA-treated Vacutainer tubes. Ficoll-Paque density-gradient centrifugation was used to isolate PBMCs, with at least 6.5 million per sample. Trizol reagent was used to extract total RNA from the PBMCs, yielding at least 5.5 micrograms per sample. For every donor, flow cytometry on a PBMC aliquot measured the percentage of naive CD45RAhigh/CD27high T cells. Taken from the germline V gene (reference sequence), the CDR1 and CDR2 loops are DFQATT and SNEGSKA. The CDR3 runs 12 amino acids, cysteine and phenylalanine included. Only CDR3 DNA remains: 36 bases, in frame from the first base. At the junction V is shortened by 6 bases and J by 5 bases, with 13 bases in between.

Specimen: blood. The clonotype was recovered from a man of 80 years or more in good health. The rearranged chain carries TRBV20-1 and TRBJ2-5; matching of 6 bases hints at TRBD1 as the D gene. The DNA sequence is given as TGCAGTGCCAGGGGTGGGGTGGAGACCCAGTACTTC. It is translated as CSARGGVETQYF.